The 3 T cell receptor beta chains below come from one sample, sequenced in a study of control samples from healthy donors and cancer patients. Clones were read by immunoSEQ multiplex PCR, and TCRdb kept only the in-frame ones, dropping some. Of around 140,000 clones in the sample, around nine tenths were seen once. Material: PBMCs. The receptors come from a man in his forties or fifties with head and neck cancer.

This rearrangement joins TRBV5-6 to TRBJ1-4; 8 bases match TRBD1. The J segment lost 8 bases and the V segment lost 4 bases, leaving 7 bases of the junction unmatched. The germline CDR1 and CDR2 sequences are SGHDT and YYEEEE. CDR3 size: 14 residues. CDR3 amino acids: CASSPGQGREKLFF. CDR3 in DNA: TGTGCCAGCAGCCCCGGACAGGGAAGGGAAAAACTGTTTTTT.

This chain links TRBV19 with TRBJ2-7; 7 bases fit TRBD2. V lost 3 bases, J lost 1 base, and 0 bases stayed unmatched. The CDR3 totals 13 residues. The germline V gene has CDR1 LNHDA and CDR2 SQIVND (reference sequence). The CDR3 DNA reads TGTGCCAGTAGTATCGGGGGGTCCTACGAGCAGTACTTC. Protein product: CASSIGGSYEQYF.

The chain carries TRBV6-5 and TRBJ1-1; perhaps TRBD1 as D (5 bases). Trimming took 7 bases from V and 0 from J, leaving 12 bases between them. CDR3 length: 14 amino acids. Germline V gene data show CDR1 as MNHEY and CDR2 as SVGAGI. The CDR3 DNA is TGTGCCAGCACCCCAGGGTTTTTGAACACTGAAGCTTTCTTT. It encodes CASTPGFLNTEAFF.